These 12 T cell receptor beta chains share one sample of origin, sequenced in a study of radiation and T cells in renal cell carcinoma. Regarding time point: blood 4 weeks post-SBRT, at nephrectomy. Noted treatment: 15 Gy SBRT to primary tumor, nephrectomy 4 weeks later. Profiled with immunoSEQ multiplex PCR; TCRdb holds only in-frame clones, not every one. The sample lists about 170,000 clones, about nine tenths seen once, with around 11% in the top ten. Sequences were derived from blood, sampled from a patient whose treatment included radiotherapy and nephrectomy. The receptors originated from a woman aged 45-65 years with renal cell carcinoma.

V gene TRBV25-1 combines with J gene TRBJ2-5, with D tentatively TRBD2 (5 bases). With 2 bases removed from V and 4 bases from J, the gap between germline ends came to 8 bases. This CDR3 is 13 amino acids long. The V gene's germline CDR1 is MGHDK and CDR2 SYGVNS. The DNA of the CDR3 is TGTGCCAGCAGTGAAGGAGCGGTAGAGACCCAGTACTTC. It yields the protein CASSEGAVETQYF.

The genes are TRBV7-2 and TRBJ2-3, with D perhaps TRBD1 (6 bases). V lost 5 bases and J lost 5, with 14 bases in between. Germline CDR1 reads SGHTA; CDR2 reads FQGNSA. The CDR3 runs to 14 residues. In DNA, the CDR3 is TGTGCCAGCAGCGCAGACAGGCGCAGAGATACGCAGTATTTT. Residues: CASSADRRRDTQYF.

The chain uses TRBV5-1 and TRBJ2-3; D is ambiguous. The CDR3 contains 14 residues. V was shortened by 0 bases and J by 3 bases, with 8 bases between the two germline ends. Germline V gives CDR1 SGHRS, CDR2 YFSETQ. In DNA form, the CDR3 reads TGCGCCAGCAGCTTGGACCCCCATACAGATACGCAGTATTTT. It codes for CASSLDPHTDTQYF.

With respect to this clone: This sample includes further DNA sequences coding for the same CDR3. The genes are TRBV7-9 and TRBJ1-1; D gene unclear. The germline V and J ends were trimmed by 1 base and 1 base, with 4 bases remaining between them. This CDR3 is built from 13 residues. The germline CDR1 and CDR2 sequences are SEHNR and FQNEAQ (reference sequence). The CDR3 sequence is CASSLVGNTEAFF. The CDR3 DNA follows: TGTGCCAGCAGCTTAGTAGGGAACACTGAAGCTTTCTTT.

Points on this clone: A far larger clone differs by one base, so this is likely a read error. V is TRBV5-3 and J is TRBJ1-4, with D uncertain. TRBV5-3 has ORF status, its function being uncertain. The CDR3 extends over 14 amino acids. V was cut by 8 bases and J by 8 bases, with 19 bases left in between. CDR3 sequence reads: CASSQDLRSEKLFF. The CDR3 nucleotides are TGTGCCAGCAGCCAAGACCTACGGTCGGAAAAACTGTTTTTT.

This rearrangement joins TRBV6-1 to TRBJ1-5, with a tentative D call TRBD1 (5 bases). The CDR3 consists of 14 residues. The germline V and J ends were trimmed by 6 bases and 5 bases, with 14 bases remaining between them. Germline loops: CDR1 MNHNS, CDR2 SASEGT. In nucleotides, the CDR3 is TGTGCCAGCAGAGTCCCGGGACGCGATCAGCCCCAGCATTTT. Its protein product is CASRVPGRDQPQHF.

V usage is TRBV10-1 and J usage is TRBJ1-1, with D unclear. CDR1 is WNHNN, CDR2 SYGVQD, per germline (reference sequence). The CDR3 length is 12 residues. With 6 bases removed from V and 4 bases from J, the gap between germline ends came to 9 bases. The CDR3 region is CASRNPGTEAFF. The CDR3 DNA follows: TGCGCCAGCAGAAACCCCGGCACTGAAGCTTTCTTT.

The CDR3, as DNA: TGCGCCAGCAGTGAGGCGGGGTTCGACAATGAGCAGTTCTTC. Amino acids: CASSEAGFDNEQFF. This chain links TRBV10-1 with TRBJ2-1; a possible D gene is TRBD2 (6 bases). The V gene lost 2 bases and the J gene lost 5 bases, with 10 bases spanning the gap. Germline V gives CDR1 WNHNN, CDR2 SYGVQD (reference sequence). The CDR3 covers 14 residues.

The gene calls are TRBV7-8 and TRBJ1-1; tentatively, D is TRBD1 (6 bases). This CDR3 contains 13 residues. CDR1 and CDR2 (germline): SGHVS, FQNEAQ. Trimming took off 2 bases at V and 10 bases at J, with 14 bases between the two ends. CDR3 amino acids: CASSLSVGAVAFF. CDR3 DNA: TGTGCCAGCAGCTTAAGTGTGGGGGCAGTAGCTTTCTTT.

The rearrangement uses TRBV11-3 and TRBJ1-1; D is unresolved. This CDR3 spans 13 amino acids. The germline V gene has CDR1 SGHNT and CDR2 YENEEA. Trimming stripped 2 bases from V and 2 bases from J, with 6 bases between. CDR3 residues: CASSLQSNTEAFF. Written as DNA, the CDR3 is TGTGCCAGCAGCTTACAGTCCAACACTGAAGCTTTCTTT.

The chain combines TRBV5-6 with TRBJ2-1; D is unresolved. The CDR3 contains 14 residues. Germline values: CDR1 SGHDT, CDR2 YYEEEE. The V gene lost 0 bases and the J gene lost 4 bases, with 8 bases spanning the gap. The CDR3, as DNA: TGTGCCAGCAGCTTGGTAGCAGCTTACAATGAGCAGTTCTTC. This translates into CASSLVAAYNEQFF.

This rearrangement joins TRBV21-1 to TRBJ1-3. TRBV21-1 is described as a pseudogene. This CDR3 region has 16 residues. The DNA for the CDR3 is TGTGCCAGCAGCACCCGGGCGATCCGGCACGGAAACACCATATATTTT. Translated: CASSTRAIRHGNTIYF.